This is a list of T cell receptor beta chains from one sample in a study of patients and donors after allogeneic stem cell transplantation. TCRdb fed the RT-PCR reads into MiXCR, producing one record per CDR3 protein. The table lists 150,000 to 200,000 distinct CDR3 sequences, roughly 30% of them singletons. Material for sequencing was blood, either unsorted or a sorted T cell fraction (not recorded which). These receptors were collected from a human donor who was either an allogeneic HSCT recipient or a stem cell or donor lymphocyte infusion donor (not recorded which). It is not recorded whose cells these are; they may come from a transplant donor. Both conserved end residues are part of each CDR3. A D gene is named only where the DNA matches it firmly. Expanded clones are given a class, and other clones once, few, many or no size at all.

TRBD2	TRBV6-2/TRBV6-3	TRBJ2-2	NA	CASSFGTSGAIWTGELFF	TGTGCCAGCAGTTTCGGGACTAGCGGGGCTATTTGGACCGGGGAGCTGTTTTTT
NA	TRBV20-1	TRBJ2-7	NA	CSARRTYEQYF	TGCAGTGCCCGTCGGACCTACGAGCAGTACTTC
NA	TRBV12-2	TRBJ1-3	few	CATKLSYPGNTIYF	TGTGCAACCAAACTCTCTTATCCTGGAAACACCATATATTTT
NA	TRBV20-1	TRBJ2-7	once	CSARDPEGATYEQYF	TGCAGTGCTAGAGATCCGGAGGGGGCAACCTACGAGCAGTACTTC
NA	TRBV9	TRBJ2-3	few	CASSVAGAPTDTQYF	TGTGCCAGCAGCGTAGCGGGCGCCCCCACAGATACGCAGTATTTT
TRBD1	TRBV12-3/TRBV12-4	TRBJ1-5	few	CASSTGTGKGQPQHF	TGTGCCAGCAGTACCGGGACAGGGAAGGGCCAGCCCCAGCATTTT
NA	TRBV9	TRBJ1-4	NA	CASSVAPGAGVEKLFF	TGTGCCAGCAGCGTAGCCCCGGGAGCGGGGGTTGAAAAACTGTTTTTT
NA	TRBV7-9	TRBJ2-7	NA	CASSLVTGLEQYF	TGTGCCAGCAGCTTAGTCACAGGGCTAGAGCAGTACTTC
TRBD1	TRBV4-2	TRBJ1-2	few	CASSQDQGQGALGYTF	TGTGCCAGCAGCCAAGATCAAGGACAGGGGGCGCTTGGCTACACCTTC
TRBD1	TRBV4-1	TRBJ1-3	NA	CASSHFPPGQGAYTIYF	TGCGCCAGCAGCCATTTTCCACCGGGACAGGGGGCGTACACCATATATTTT
NA	TRBV28	TRBJ2-2	few	CASSSRASNTGELFF	TGTGCCAGCAGTTCCCGGGCCTCGAACACCGGGGAGCTGTTTTTT
NA	TRBV7-9	TRBJ2-1	NA	CASTFETSYNEQFF	TGTGCCAGCACCTTTGAAACATCCTACAATGAGCAGTTCTTC
NA	TRBV20-1	TRBJ1-4	few	CSAINWPTNEKLFF	TGCAGTGCTATTAACTGGCCCACTAATGAAAAACTGTTTTTT
NA	TRBV12-5	TRBJ2-5	NA	CASGLSTPGSETQYF	TGTGCTAGTGGTTTGTCTACCCCGGGGAGTGAGACCCAGTACTTC
TRBD2	TRBV20-1	TRBJ2-7	NA	CSARGLADYEQYF	TGCAGTGCTAGAGGACTAGCTGACTACGAGCAGTACTTC
NA	TRBV27	TRBJ1-6	many	CASSFEGSSYNSPLHF	TGTGCCAGCAGTTTTGAGGGCAGCTCCTATAATTCACCCCTCCACTTT
TRBD2	TRBV6-6	TRBJ2-2	NA	CAIYRGDGTGELFF	TGTGCCATCTACCGGGGGGATGGCACCGGGGAGCTGTTTTTT
NA	TRBV6-2/TRBV6-3	TRBJ1-2	NA	CASSYGPANYGYTF	TGTGCCAGCAGTTACGGGCCAGCTAACTATGGCTACACCTTC
NA	TRBV12-3/TRBV12-4	TRBJ1-3	NA	CASSRAFVSGNTIYF	TGTGCCAGCAGCAGGGCATTCGTCTCTGGAAACACCATATATTTT
NA	TRBV18	TRBJ1-1	few	CASSPREGGPSGEAFF	TGTGCCAGCTCACCACGGGAGGGAGGCCCATCCGGTGAAGCTTTCTTT
NA	TRBV28	TRBJ1-2	many	CATHRYGYTF	TGTGCCACCCACCGCTATGGCTACACCTTC
NA	TRBV7-9	TRBJ1-4	NA	CASSWGLANEKLFF	TGTGCCAGCAGCTGGGGGCTAGCTAATGAAAAACTGTTTTTT
TRBD1	TRBV6-5	TRBJ2-1	NA	CASSLPGTDNEQFF	TGTGCCAGCAGCCTCCCTGGGACAGATAATGAGCAGTTCTTC